These T cell receptor beta chains were read from a single sample in a study of blood T cell repertoires in COVID-19. Sequencing was performed with immunoSEQ multiplex PCR; in TCRdb, only in-frame clones are kept and a portion is missing. The repertoire includes some 400,000 clones, about nine tenths of them detected once, and about 0.83% sits in the top ten. Sequencing was done on a sample of PBMCs or T cells enriched from blood (not recorded which). All receptors derive from a woman in her thirties or forties who had been exposed to COVID-19. CDR3s include the opening cysteine and the closing phenylalanine or tryptophan. A D gene is named only where the DNA matches it firmly. For some rows the clone size is stated as once, few or many, or as a class when expanded; others skip it.

V,J,length,size,D,CDR3,DNA
TRBV5-4,TRBJ1-2,13,.,TRBD1,CASFALGQASYTF,TGTGCCAGCTTCGCCTTAGGACAGGCAAGCTACACCTTC
TRBV19,TRBJ1-1,12,.,.,CASLRVDTEAFF,TGTGCCAGTCTCAGGGTTGACACTGAAGCTTTCTTT
TRBV18,TRBJ2-7,12,.,.,CASSRQTYEQYF,TGTGCCAGCTCCCGACAGACCTACGAGCAGTACTTC
TRBV5-4,TRBJ1-2,14,.,TRBD1,CASSPKGAGYGYTF,TGTGCCAGCAGCCCTAAGGGGGCGGGCTATGGCTACACCTTC
TRBV7-9,TRBJ2-3,16,.,TRBD1,CASSLGQGAQGDTQYF,TGTGCCAGCAGCCTAGGACAGGGGGCGCAGGGAGATACGCAGTATTTT
TRBV14,TRBJ1-2,17,.,.,CASSQEQGVQSFYGYTF,TGTGCCAGCAGCCAAGAGCAAGGGGTTCAGAGTTTCTATGGCTACACCTTC
TRBV5-5,TRBJ2-3,13,.,TRBD2,CASSLGAGDTQYF,TGTGCCAGCAGCTTGGGAGCGGGGGATACGCAGTATTTT
TRBV7-2,TRBJ1-1,13,.,.,CASRTTENTEAFF,TGTGCCAGCAGGACGACAGAGAACACTGAAGCTTTCTTT
TRBV5-1,TRBJ2-1,17,.,.,CASSLGVGGSSYNEQFF,TGCGCCAGCAGCTTGGGGGTTGGGGGGTCTTCCTACAATGAGCAGTTCTTC
TRBV5-1,TRBJ2-7,16,.,TRBD1,CASSLTTGTGGYEQYF,TGCGCCAGCAGCTTGACAACCGGGACAGGGGGTTACGAGCAGTACTTC
TRBV14,TRBJ1-2,14,.,.,CASRRLGDWDGYTF,TGTGCCAGCAGGAGGTTGGGGGACTGGGATGGCTACACCTTC
TRBV29-1,TRBJ1-2,15,.,TRBD1,CSVDPGQGIDYGYTF,TGCAGCGTTGATCCAGGACAGGGAATCGACTATGGCTACACCTTC
TRBV19,TRBJ1-3,15,.,.,CASSIRHGIGNTIYF,TGTGCCAGTAGTATACGACACGGGATCGGAAACACCATATATTTT
TRBV7-8,TRBJ1-1,18,few,TRBD1,CASSLEFGTVIMNTEAFF,TGTGCCAGCAGCTTAGAATTCGGGACAGTGATTATGAACACTGAAGCTTTCTTT
TRBV7-2,TRBJ1-1,11,.,.,CASSLLDEAFF,TGTGCCAGCAGCTTATTAGATGAAGCTTTCTTT
TRBV11-3,TRBJ2-5,14,.,.,CASSLDLGAETQYF,TGTGCCAGCAGCTTAGATCTGGGAGCCGAGACCCAGTACTTC
TRBV3-1/TRBV3-2,TRBJ1-3,17,.,TRBD1,CASSKRRKQGIGNTIYF,TGTGCCAGCAGTAAGAGAAGAAAACAGGGGATAGGAAACACCATATATTTT
TRBV5-8,TRBJ1-6,17,.,.,CASSLGPDSVFNSPLHF,TGTGCCAGCAGCTTGGGACCCGACAGTGTCTTTAATTCACCCCTCCACTTT
TRBV3-1/TRBV3-2,TRBJ2-7,13,.,.,CASSQDRFYEQYF,TGTGCCAGCAGCCAAGACAGATTTTACGAGCAGTACTTC
TRBV10-2,TRBJ1-5,13,.,.,CASRGGDHQPQHF,TGCGCCAGCAGAGGGGGGGATCATCAGCCCCAGCATTTT
TRBV30,TRBJ1-1,11,once,TRBD1,CAWADRAEAFF,TGTGCCTGGGCGGACAGGGCTGAAGCTTTCTTT
TRBV18,TRBJ1-2,12,.,TRBD1,CASSPTGDGYTF,TGTGCCAGCTCACCAACAGGGGATGGCTACACCTTC
TRBV12-3/TRBV12-4,TRBJ1-1,12,.,.,CASSLFGREAFF,TGTGCCAGCAGTTTATTCGGCAGGGAAGCTTTCTTT
TRBV9,TRBJ1-1,12,.,.,CASSARGTEAFF,TGTGCCAGCAGCGCAAGGGGGACGGAAGCTTTCTTT
TRBV5-4,TRBJ2-5,14,.,TRBD2,CASRPSGSPETQYF,TGTGCCAGCAGGCCCAGCGGGAGCCCGGAGACCCAGTACTTC
TRBV10-3,TRBJ1-2,15,.,TRBD1,CAIRATRDSNYGYTF,TGTGCCATCAGGGCTACCCGGGACAGCAACTATGGCTACACCTTC
TRBV12-3/TRBV12-4,TRBJ1-3,12,.,.,CASSSYGNTIYF,TGTGCCAGCAGTTCTTATGGAAACACCATATATTTT
TRBV5-1,TRBJ1-1,14,.,.,CASSLVGQNTEAFF,TGCGCCAGCAGCTTGGTAGGACAGAACACTGAAGCTTTCTTT
TRBV7-9,TRBJ2-7,12,.,TRBD1,CASSLDRDEQYF,TGTGCCAGCAGCCTCGACAGGGACGAGCAGTACTTC
TRBV7-9,TRBJ2-2,18,.,TRBD1,CASSPVPMTGIFTGELFF,TGTGCCAGCAGCCCCGTCCCCATGACAGGGATCTTCACCGGGGAGCTGTTTTTT
TRBV5-1,TRBJ1-6,15,.,.,CASSQGWAPNSPLHF,TGCGCCAGCAGCCAAGGATGGGCTCCGAATTCACCCCTCCACTTT
TRBV2,TRBJ2-7,12,.,TRBD1,CASRTGSYEQYF,TGTGCCAGCAGGACAGGGTCCTACGAGCAGTACTTC
TRBV4-3,TRBJ1-2,13,.,.,CASREVASSSYTF,TGCGCCAGCAGGGAGGTTGCATCTTCTAGCTACACCTTC
TRBV5-1,TRBJ1-2,15,.,TRBD1,CASSLSPTGTQGYTF,TGCGCCAGCAGCTTGAGCCCGACAGGGACGCAAGGCTACACCTTC
TRBV7-9,TRBJ1-1,15,once,TRBD1,CASSLSARGDTEAFF,TGTGCCAGCAGCTTATCGGCCAGGGGGGACACTGAAGCTTTCTTT
TRBV3-1/TRBV3-2,TRBJ1-1,15,.,TRBD1,CASSQARTGETEAFF,TGTGCCAGCAGCCAAGCGCGGACAGGGGAGACTGAAGCTTTCTTT
TRBV6-5,TRBJ1-1,14,.,TRBD1,CASSRTGAKAEAFF,TGTGCCAGCAGTCGGACAGGGGCGAAAGCTGAAGCTTTCTTT
TRBV7-7,TRBJ1-5,16,.,TRBD1,CASSSGQGDVNQPQHF,TGTGCTAGCAGCTCGGGACAGGGGGATGTCAATCAGCCCCAGCATTTT
TRBV6-2/TRBV6-3,TRBJ1-2,13,.,TRBD1,CASSPDRDYGYTF,TGTGCCAGCAGCCCGGACAGGGACTATGGCTACACCTTC
TRBV7-2,TRBJ1-1,14,.,TRBD1,CASNYRGVNTKAFF,TGTGCCAGCAACTACAGGGGGGTGAACACTAAAGCTTTCTTT
TRBV5-1,TRBJ1-3,16,once,TRBD1,CASSLRQGARGNTIYF,TGCGCCAGCAGCTTGAGACAGGGGGCAAGAGGAAACACCATATATTTT
TRBV7-9,TRBJ1-2,14,.,.,CASSLKEASQGYTF,TGTGCCAGCAGCTTAAAAGAGGCCAGCCAAGGCTACACCTTC
TRBV5-1,TRBJ1-1,14,.,.,CASSLGAGNTEAFF,TGCGCCAGCAGCTTGGGGGCTGGGAACACTGAAGCTTTCTTT
TRBV19,TRBJ2-1,14,.,.,CASSRRTGLNEQFF,TGTGCCAGTAGTCGACGGACTGGCTTGAATGAGCAGTTCTTC
TRBV19,TRBJ1-2,12,once,.,CVSTTTPGGYTF,TGTGTCAGTACCACCACTCCGGGGGGCTACACCTTC
TRBV9,TRBJ1-6,15,.,TRBD1,CASSPGDRGNSPLHF,TGTGCCAGCAGCCCTGGGGACAGGGGGAATTCACCCCTCCACTTT
TRBV6-9,TRBJ2-2,15,.,.,CASSQPRENTGELFF,TGTGCCAGCAGCCAACCCAGGGAAAACACCGGGGAGCTGTTTTTT
TRBV7-2,TRBJ2-7,14,.,.,CASSPGSGPYEQYF,TGTGCCAGCAGCCCGGGTAGCGGCCCCTACGAGCAGTACTTC
TRBV5-1,TRBJ1-3,15,.,.,CASSLSFRRENTIYF,TGCGCCAGCAGCTTGTCTTTTCGTCGGGAAAACACCATATATTTT
TRBV11-3,TRBJ2-3,17,.,TRBD2,CASSPGTSGGATDTQYF,TGTGCCAGCAGCCCCGGGACTAGCGGGGGAGCTACAGATACGCAGTATTTT
TRBV30,TRBJ2-3,12,.,.,CAWSGQTDTQYF,TGTGCCTGGAGTGGGCAAACCGATACGCAGTATTTT
TRBV12-3/TRBV12-4,TRBJ1-2,13,.,.,CASSLSQRNGYTF,TGTGCCAGCAGTTTATCACAGCGGAATGGCTACACCTTC
TRBV30,TRBJ1-1,17,.,TRBD1,CAWRTSGTEIANTEAFF,TGTGCCTGGAGAACCTCCGGGACAGAGATTGCGAACACTGAAGCTTTCTTT
TRBV7-8,TRBJ1-3,16,.,.,CASSSNPLVSGNTIYF,TGTGCCAGCAGCTCAAACCCCCTGGTGAGCGGAAACACCATATATTTT
TRBV5-1,TRBJ1-4,15,.,.,CASRENGAANEKLFF,TGCGCCAGCAGAGAGAACGGCGCGGCTAATGAAAAACTGTTTTTT